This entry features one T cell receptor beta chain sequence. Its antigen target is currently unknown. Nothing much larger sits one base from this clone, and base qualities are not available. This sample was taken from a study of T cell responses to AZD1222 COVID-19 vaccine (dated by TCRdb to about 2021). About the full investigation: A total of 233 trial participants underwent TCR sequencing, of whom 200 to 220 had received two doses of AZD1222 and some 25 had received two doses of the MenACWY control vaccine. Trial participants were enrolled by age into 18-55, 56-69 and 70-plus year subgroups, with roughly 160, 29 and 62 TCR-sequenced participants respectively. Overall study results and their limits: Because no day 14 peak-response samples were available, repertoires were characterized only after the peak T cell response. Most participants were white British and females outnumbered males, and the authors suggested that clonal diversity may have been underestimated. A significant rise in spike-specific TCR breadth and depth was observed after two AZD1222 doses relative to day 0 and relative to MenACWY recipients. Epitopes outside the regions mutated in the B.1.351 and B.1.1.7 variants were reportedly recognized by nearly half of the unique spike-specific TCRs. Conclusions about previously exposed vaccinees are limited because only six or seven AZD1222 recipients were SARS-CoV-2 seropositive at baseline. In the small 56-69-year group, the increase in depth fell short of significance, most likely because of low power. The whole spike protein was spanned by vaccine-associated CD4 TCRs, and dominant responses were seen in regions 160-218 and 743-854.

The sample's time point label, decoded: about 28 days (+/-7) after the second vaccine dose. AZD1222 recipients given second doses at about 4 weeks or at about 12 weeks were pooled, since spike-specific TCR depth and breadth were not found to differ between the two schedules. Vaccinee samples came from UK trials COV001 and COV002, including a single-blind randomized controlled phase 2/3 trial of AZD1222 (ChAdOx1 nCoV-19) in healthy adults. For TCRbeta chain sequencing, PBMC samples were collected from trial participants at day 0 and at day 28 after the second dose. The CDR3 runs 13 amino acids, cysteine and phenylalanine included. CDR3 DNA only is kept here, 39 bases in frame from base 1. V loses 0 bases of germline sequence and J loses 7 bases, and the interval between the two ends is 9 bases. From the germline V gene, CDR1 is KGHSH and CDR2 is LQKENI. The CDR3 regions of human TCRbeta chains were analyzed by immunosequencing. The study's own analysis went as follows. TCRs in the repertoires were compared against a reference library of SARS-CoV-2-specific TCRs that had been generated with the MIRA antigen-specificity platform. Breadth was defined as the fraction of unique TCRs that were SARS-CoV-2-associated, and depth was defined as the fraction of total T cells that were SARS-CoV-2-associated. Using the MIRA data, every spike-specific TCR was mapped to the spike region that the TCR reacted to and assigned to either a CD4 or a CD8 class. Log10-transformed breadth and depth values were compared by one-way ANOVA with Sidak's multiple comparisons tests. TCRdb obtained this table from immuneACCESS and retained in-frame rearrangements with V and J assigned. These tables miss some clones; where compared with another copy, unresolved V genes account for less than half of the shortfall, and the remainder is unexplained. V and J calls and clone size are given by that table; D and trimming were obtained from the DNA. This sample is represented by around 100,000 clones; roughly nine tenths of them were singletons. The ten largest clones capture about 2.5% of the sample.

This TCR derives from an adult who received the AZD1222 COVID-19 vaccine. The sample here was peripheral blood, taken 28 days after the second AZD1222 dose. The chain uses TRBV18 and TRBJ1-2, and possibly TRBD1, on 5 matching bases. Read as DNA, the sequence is TGTGCCAGCTCACCACCGCTAGGGACTGGCTACACCTTC. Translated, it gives CASSPPLGTGYTF.